Listed here are 32 T cell receptor beta chains from one sample, sequenced in a study of T cells in Graves' hyperthyroidism and ophthalmopathy. RNA transcripts served as the template for amplifying TCR beta CDR3 regions. First-round RT-PCR with HTBI primers amplified the TCR CDR3 region. TCRdb redid the calling of the multiplex PCR reads with MiXCR, one entry per CDR3 protein. The table shows roughly 700,000 distinct CDR3 sequences, with roughly 17% occurring only once. What was sequenced was blood. Receptors were obtained from a man in his fifties with Graves' hyperthyroidism.

This clonotype was seen repeatedly, ten times or more. This chain joins TRBV7-9 and TRBJ2-5; tentatively, D is TRBD2 (5 bases). CDR3 size: 17 residues. Per germline, CDR1 SEHNR and CDR2 FQNEAQ (reference sequence). Trimming removed 1 base from V and 5 bases from J, with 20 bases in between. The CDR3 loop reads CASSLVGTGTYRETQYF. Written as DNA, the CDR3 is TGTGCCAGCAGCTTAGTAGGCACGGGAACATATCGGGAGACCCAGTACTTC. The full variable domain, with the rest looked up from reference TRBV7-9 and TRBJ2-5, is DTGVSQNPRHKITKRGQNVTFRCDPISEHNRLYWYRQTLGQGPEFLTYFQNEAQLEKSRLLSDRFSAERPKGSFSTLEIQRTEQGDSAMYLCASSLVGTGTYRETQYFGPGTRLLVL.

This clonotype has a count of ten or more. V and J are TRBV2 and TRBJ2-7, with TRBD2 identical over 10 bases. V shed 6 bases and J 5 bases; nucleotides not matched to a gene: 7. Germline V gives CDR1 SNHLY, CDR2 FYNNEI. CDR3 length: 14 amino acids. This CDR3 is CASRTLAGPNEQYF. The CDR3 coding sequence is TGTGCCAGCAGAACACTAGCGGGGCCCAACGAGCAGTACTTC.

At least ten counts were recorded for this clonotype. The chain couples TRBV7-8 to TRBJ1-1, with D unresolved. The CDR3 spans 13 residues. Looked up from germline, CDR1 is SGHVS and CDR2 is FQNEAQ. V lost 5 bases, J lost 6 bases, and 13 bases lay in between. This CDR3 reads CASSLVHNSEAFF. CDR3 bases: TGTGCCAGCAGCCTAGTGCATAACTCTGAAGCTTTCTTT. The whole variable domain, remainder taken from reference TRBV7-8 and TRBJ1-1, is GAGVSQSPRYKVAKRGQDVALRCDPISGHVSLFWYQQALGQGPEFLTYFQNEAQLDKSGLPSDRFFAERPEGSVSTLKIQRTQQEDSAVYLCASSLVHNSEAFFGQGTRLTVV.

As to this clonotype: A much larger clone lies a single base off, so this may be a read error. As DNA, the CDR3 is TGTGCCAGCAGCCAAAACTTCGCACTGCCGTCTACGGAGTATTTT. Amino acids: CASSQNFALPSTEYF. This sequence joins TRBV14 and TRBJ2-3; D ambiguous. The germline gives CDR1 SGHDN, CDR2 FVKESK. The CDR3 is 15 residues long.

This clonotype turned up a few times. V and J are TRBV19 and TRBJ1-2; the D is unclear. CDR1 and CDR2 (germline): LNHDA, SQIVND (reference sequence). Trimming removed 7 bases at V and 0 bases at J, with 15 bases between. This CDR3 is 15 amino acids long. This CDR3 reads CASTPSGPTNYGYTF. Here the CDR3 DNA reads TGTGCCAGTACCCCGTCCGGGCCCACTAACTATGGCTACACCTTC.

For this clonotype: It may be a read error: a sequence one base away is much more abundant. In DNA, the CDR3 is TGTGCCAGCAGCCAAGTGGTAGGCCTCTCCTATAGGAAGAATTACAGCTTC. This codes for CASSQVVGLSYRKNYSF. This chain uses TRBV14 with TRBJ1-2; D is unresolved. This CDR3 region has 17 residues. CDR1 is SGHDN, CDR2 FVKESK, per germline.

To note about this clonotype: This sequence may be a read error, since a much larger clone differs from it by one base. The rearrangement joins TRBV5-5 to TRBJ2-7; D is possibly TRBD1 or TRBD2 (5 bases each). The germline V gene encodes CDR1 SGHKS and CDR2 YYEKEE (reference sequence). The CDR3 consists of 16 residues. Deletions cut 3 bases from V and 6 bases from J, with 22 bases between. The CDR3 loop reads CASSYGTSGGSPEQYF. The CDR3 nucleotides read TGTGCCAGCAGCTATGGGACGTCGGGCGGGTCCCCCGAGCAGTACTTC.

There are many counts of this clonotype. CDR3 loop: CASSLALGSYEQYF. CDR3 DNA: TGCGCCAGCAGCTTGGCTTTGGGCAGCTACGAGCAGTACTTC. This chain connects TRBV5-1 to TRBJ2-7; unclear D gene. The V gene's germline CDR1 is SGHRS and CDR2 YFSETQ. This CDR3 has 14 amino acids. V lost 0 bases to trimming and J lost 3 bases, with 10 bases between them.

The V gene is TRBV5-1, the J gene TRBJ2-1; D uncertain. The CDR3 loop spans 14 amino acids. Germline V gene data show CDR1 as SGHRS and CDR2 as YFSETQ. V lost 0 bases and J 8 bases, leaving 12 bases between the germline ends. The CDR3 DNA reads TGCGCCAGCAGCTTGGTTGCCGGGTTCGATGAGCAGTTCTTC. This sequence encodes CASSLVAGFDEQFF.

The gene calls are TRBV28 and TRBJ1-3, with 7 nucleotides matching TRBD1. This CDR3 contains 14 residues. Trimming removed 1 base from V and 7 bases from J; junction bases left unmatched: 4. The germline V gene encodes CDR1 MDHEN and CDR2 SYDVKM. The CDR3 spells CASSLYRGRNTIYF. The CDR3 region has the DNA TGTGCCAGCAGTTTATACAGGGGTAGGAACACCATATATTTT.

V gene TRBV19 combines with J gene TRBJ2-1; tentative D call: TRBD1 (6 bases). CDR1 and CDR2 (germline): LNHDA, SQIVND (reference sequence). This CDR3 has 13 residues. Deletions cut 4 bases from V and 6 bases from J, with 10 bases between. CDR3 sequence (DNA): TGTGCCAGTAGTACAACAGGGTCCAATGAGCAGTTCTTC. Protein sequence: CASSTTGSNEQFF.

This clonotype was detected ten times or more. V usage is TRBV30 and J usage is TRBJ2-3, with D possibly being TRBD1 or TRBD2 (5 bases each). Germline lookup yields CDR1 GTSNPN and CDR2 SVGIG (reference sequence). V lost 4 bases, J lost 6 bases, and 8 bases lay in between. This CDR3 has 11 amino acids. The DNA for the CDR3 is TGTGCCTGGATTGAGGGGGATACGCAGTATTTT. Protein product: CAWIEGDTQYF.

The sample holds many counts of this clonotype. Relative to the germline gene, one junction end is altered; a read error may explain this. The V call is TRBV7-9, the J call TRBJ1-2; the D gene is possibly TRBD1 (5 bases). This CDR3 comprises 15 residues. The germline gives CDR1 SEHNR, CDR2 FQNEAQ (reference sequence). DNA of the CDR3: TGCGCCAGCAGCGAAGTGGGGGGTTGGGACTATGGCTACACCTTC. Translating gives CASSEVGGWDYGYTF. The whole variable domain, remainder taken from reference TRBV7-9 and TRBJ1-2, is DTGVSQNPRHKITKRGQNVTFRCDPISEHNRLYWYRQTLGQGPEFLTYFQNEAQLEKSRLLSDRFSAERPKGSFSTLEIQRTEQGDSAMYLCASSEVGGWDYGYTFGSGTRLTVV.

The genes are TRBV5-4 and TRBJ2-3, with TRBD2 identical over 8 bases. The CDR3 length is 15 residues. V dropped 1 base and J dropped 2; count of bases not matched to a gene: 3. Germline CDR1 is SGHNT and CDR2 is YYREEE (reference sequence). CDR3 coding DNA: TGTGCCAGCAGCTTGACGGGAGGGCCCACAGATACGCAGTATTTT. This encodes CASSLTGGPTDTQYF. Looking up the rest from reference TRBV5-4 and TRBJ2-3 gives the full variable domain: ETGVTQSPTHLIKTRGQQVTLRCSSQSGHNTVSWYQQALGQGPQFIFQYYREEENGRGNFPPRFSGLQFPNYSSELNVNALELDDSALYLCASSLTGGPTDTQYFGPGTRLTVL.

The J gene is TRBJ2-3, the V gene TRBV28; 9 nucleotides agree with TRBD2. Germline values: CDR1 MDHEN, CDR2 SYDVKM. CDR3 size: 15 residues. The J segment lost 2 bases and the V segment lost 5 bases, leaving 5 bases of the junction unmatched. The CDR3 reads CASSRLAGYTDTQYF. CDR3 nucleotide sequence: TGTGCCAGCAGTCGGCTAGCGGGATACACAGATACGCAGTATTTT.

The chain combines TRBV29-1 with TRBJ2-3; perhaps TRBD1 as D (5 bases). V dropped 4 bases and J dropped 4 bases, with 12 bases sitting between them. This CDR3 is 13 amino acids long. Germline CDR1 and CDR2: SQVTM and ANQGSEA. The chain's CDR3 is CSVAVGVPDTQYF. The CDR3 DNA reads as TGCAGCGTTGCTGTAGGGGTTCCAGATACGCAGTATTTT.

This clonotype occurred many times. CDR3 residues: CASSEVLGSSYEQYF. The CDR3 DNA reads TGTGCCAGCAGTGAAGTATTGGGGAGCTCCTACGAGCAGTACTTC. This sequence joins TRBV6-1 and TRBJ2-7, with a tentative D call TRBD2 (5 bases). CDR1 is MNHNS, CDR2 SASEGT, per germline. Trimming removed 1 base from V and 0 bases from J, with 10 bases in between. This CDR3 is built from 15 residues.

This clonotype was seen repeatedly, ten times or more. This chain uses TRBV10-3 with TRBJ1-5; 9 bases align to TRBD1. Per the germline V gene, CDR1 is ENHRY and CDR2 is SYGVKD. The V gene end was trimmed by 6 bases and the J gene end by 5 bases; junction bases not matched to a gene: 2. The CDR3 consists of 13 residues. The CDR3 DNA reads as TGTGCCATCAGCCGGGACAGGGATCAGCCCCAGCATTTT. Its translation is CAISRDRDQPQHF.

The chain joins TRBV24-1 to TRBJ2-1, with unresolved D. Germline V gene sequence: CDR1 KGHDR, CDR2 SFDVKD. Trimming pared 4 bases from V and 8 bases from J, leaving 14 bases between. This CDR3 comprises 14 residues. The CDR3 loop reads CATSEPMAAHEQFF. The CDR3 bases are TGTGCCACCAGTGAACCCATGGCCGCTCATGAGCAGTTCTTC.

As to this clonotype: A much larger clonotype is one base distant, so this may be a read error. The chain couples TRBV30 to TRBJ2-2; D may be TRBD1 (5 bases). The CDR3 is made up of 14 amino acids. Germline V gives CDR1 GTSNPN, CDR2 SVGIG (reference sequence). V lost 4 bases to trimming and J lost 2 bases, with 11 bases between them. CDR3 protein: CAWTRDSNTGELFF. For the CDR3, the DNA is TGTGCCTGGACTCGAGACAGTAACACCGGGGAGCTGTTTTTT.

The CDR3 bases are TGTGCCAGCTCACCGACGGTCCGGGCTCACCCAACAGTGGGGGCTTTCTTT. Protein product: CASSPTVRAHPTVGAFF. The genes are TRBV18 and TRBJ1-1, with no clear D. This CDR3 spans 17 amino acids. Germline lookup yields CDR1 KGHSH and CDR2 LQKENI. Trimming left V 3 bases short and J 11 bases short, with 28 bases between. The full variable domain, in which reference TRBV18 and TRBJ1-1 provide the parts outside the CDR3, is NAGVMQNPRHLVRRRGQEARLRCSPMKGHSHVYWYRQLPEEGLKFMVYLQKENIIDESGMPKERFSAEFPKEGPSILRIQQVVRGDSAAYFCASSPTVRAHPTVGAFFGQGTRLTVV.

This clonotype has only a few counts. A much larger clone sits a single nucleotide away, making a read error possible. CDR3 DNA sequence: TGTGCCACCAGTGCTTTGGCTAACAATCAGCCCCAGCATTTT. Translated: CATSALANNQPQHF. This chain links TRBV24-1 with TRBJ1-5; D uncertain. Germline V lookup: CDR1 KGHDR, CDR2 SFDVKD. This CDR3 has 14 amino acids.

This clonotype was seen only a few times. The V and J genes are TRBV5-1 and TRBJ2-1, with D possibly called TRBD1 or TRBD2 (5 bases each). V was pared by 0 bases and J by 4 bases, with 14 bases between. CDR3 length: 16 residues. CDR1 is SGHRS, CDR2 YFSETQ, per germline. The CDR3 DNA reads TGCGCCAGCAGCTTGGTGCCGGGGACGTTTTACAATGAGCAGTTCTTC. Its protein is CASSLVPGTFYNEQFF.

This clonotype was counted at least ten times. CDR3 amino acids: CASSIVNYEQYF. In nucleotides, the CDR3 is TGTGCCAGCAGCATCGTCAACTACGAGCAGTACTTC. The rearrangement links TRBV11-2 to TRBJ2-7; unclear D gene. The CDR3 is made up of 12 amino acids. V was cut by 5 bases and J by 3 bases, with 8 bases left in between. Germline V gene sequence: CDR1 SGHAT, CDR2 FQNNGV.

This clonotype was recorded at least ten times. The V and J genes are TRBV30 and TRBJ1-1; D remains ambiguous. Germline CDR1 GTSNPN, CDR2 SVGIG (reference sequence). This CDR3 spans 13 amino acids. The V gene lost 0 bases and the J gene lost 4 bases, with 9 bases spanning the gap. The CDR3 here is CAWSVPVATEAFF. The CDR3 region has the DNA TGTGCCTGGAGTGTACCGGTTGCCACTGAAGCTTTCTTT. Drawing the rest from reference TRBV30 and TRBJ1-1, the complete variable domain is SQTIHQWPATLVQPVGSPLSLECTVEGTSNPNLYWYRQAAGRGLQLLFYSVGIGQISSEVPQNLSASRPQDRQFILSSKKLLLSDSGFYLCAWSVPVATEAFFGQGTRLTVV.

This clonotype has only a few counts. The chain employs TRBV6-1 and TRBJ1-5; the match to TRBD1 covers 7 bases. The CDR3 length is 17 residues. CDR1 is MNHNS and CDR2 is SASEGT in the germline V gene. V lost 3 bases, J lost 3 bases, and 11 bases stayed unmatched. The CDR3 protein is CASSDPDREWSNQPQHF. In DNA, the CDR3 is TGTGCCAGCAGTGATCCCGACAGGGAATGGTCCAATCAGCCCCAGCATTTT.

Turning to this clonotype: A read error is possible here, since a much larger clone lies one base away. The chain carries TRBV28 and TRBJ2-1; TRBD2 matches at 7 bases. Germline V gives CDR1 MDHEN, CDR2 SYDVKM. The V and J ends lost 2 bases and 6 bases, in that order; junction bases with no gene match: 16. The CDR3 loop spans 18 amino acids. CDR3 sequence (DNA): TGTGCCAGCAGTTTAAAAGGGGAGGGAAGAGGATGGAGCAATGAGCAGTTCTTC. This codes for CASSLKGEGRGWSNEQFF.

This clonotype was counted at least ten times. CDR3 sequence reads: CASSLSILAGHGELFF. DNA of the CDR3: TGTGCCAGCAGTTTATCGATCCTAGCGGGACACGGGGAGCTGTTTTTT. The chain couples TRBV27 to TRBJ2-2; TRBD2 matches 9 bases. Germline assignment: CDR1 MNHEY and CDR2 SMNVEV (reference sequence). CDR3 size: 16 residues. Losses at the gene ends were 0 bases for V and 7 bases for J; bases not matched to a gene: 6.

This clonotype showed up many times. This sequence joins TRBV28 and TRBJ1-4; D uncertain. The CDR3 sequence is 12 residues long. Germline CDR1 is MDHEN and CDR2 is SYDVKM. V was pared by 6 bases and J by 5 bases, with 7 bases between. In DNA form, the CDR3 reads TGTGCCAGCAGACCGATCAATGAAAAACTGTTTTTT. Its protein is CASRPINEKLFF.

This clonotype was counted a few times. The rearrangement links TRBV2 to TRBJ2-3; 8 positions match TRBD2. The junction had 5 bases not matched to a gene; V was cut back by 2 bases and J by 4 bases. Germline V gene data show CDR1 as SNHLY and CDR2 as FYNNEI. This CDR3 is built from 15 residues. In DNA, the CDR3 is TGTGCCAGCAGTGAATTTTCAGCGGGAGCAGATACGCAGTATTTT. Amino acid sequence: CASSEFSAGADTQYF.

The table lists this clonotype with a few counts. This chain uses TRBV18 with TRBJ1-2; 7 bases are shared with TRBD1. The germline gives CDR1 KGHSH, CDR2 LQKENI. The trim removed 3 bases at V and 4 bases at J, leaving 8 bases unmatched. This CDR3 spans 15 amino acids. CDR3 in amino acids: CASSPRQGQAYGYTF. CDR3 DNA: TGTGCCAGCTCACCGCGACAGGGCCAGGCCTATGGCTACACCTTC.

The chain links TRBV15 to TRBJ2-2; a weak D match, TRBD2 (7 bases). The germline CDR1 and CDR2 sequences are LNHNV and YYDKDF (reference sequence). This CDR3 has 15 residues. Trimming pared 6 bases from V and 6 bases from J, leaving 17 bases between. The CDR3 bases are TGTGCCACCAGAGGAGGGAGGGGGGCCCCCGGGGAGCTGTTTTTT. This sequence encodes CATRGGRGAPGELFF.